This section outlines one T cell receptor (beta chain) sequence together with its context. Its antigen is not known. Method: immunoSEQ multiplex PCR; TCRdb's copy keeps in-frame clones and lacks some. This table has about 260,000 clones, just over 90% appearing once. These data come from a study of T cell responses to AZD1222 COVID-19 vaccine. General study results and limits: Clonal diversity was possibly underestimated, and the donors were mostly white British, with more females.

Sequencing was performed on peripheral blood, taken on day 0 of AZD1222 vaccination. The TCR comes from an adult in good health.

The CDR3 here is CASSLSWTGDNEQFF. CDR3 in DNA: TGTGCCAGCAGCCTCTCCTGGACAGGGGACAATGAGCAGTTCTTC. The V gene is TRBV3-1 (or the pseudogene TRBV3-2), the J gene TRBJ2-1; the match to TRBD1 covers 9 bases. This CDR3 spans 15 amino acids. J gave up 5 bases and V 4 bases, and 6 bases lay outside the gene matches. The germline V gene has CDR1 LGHDT and CDR2 YNNKEL (reference sequence).